The 22 T cell receptor beta chains below come from one sample, sequenced in a study of blood T cells in healthy people across ages. A second roughly 6 to 12 cycle PCR used barcoded and J-beta primers. From the 5' RACE reads, TCRdb called clonotypes with MiXCR, one entry per CDR3 protein. Among approximately 1.5 million distinct CDR3 sequences listed, about 45% were seen once. Input material: blood. These receptors were obtained from a woman between 18 and 29 years old in good health.

This CDR3 reads CASSPTGVGSPLHF. As DNA, the CDR3 is TGTGCCAGCAGCCCCACAGGGGTTGGATCACCCCTCCACTTT. The chain uses TRBV11-2 and TRBJ1-6, with 7 bases lining up with TRBD1. There are 14 residues in the CDR3. Germline loops: CDR1 SGHAT, CDR2 FQNNGV. J lost 10 bases, V lost 5 bases, and 8 bases had no gene match.

The chain recombines TRBV11-2 with TRBJ1-3; perhaps TRBD1 as D (5 bases). The CDR3 has 15 residues. CDR1 and CDR2 (germline): SGHAT, FQNNGV. V lost 1 base and J 4 bases, leaving 11 bases between the germline ends. In nucleotides, the CDR3 is TGTGCCAGCAGCTTAGGGGGCTATGGGGGAAACACCATATATTTT. It specifies CASSLGGYGGNTIYF.

The chain carries TRBV28 and TRBJ2-1, with 10 bases lining up with TRBD1. From germline, CDR1 is MDHEN and CDR2 SYDVKM. V gave up 4 bases and J gave up 3 bases; unmatched junction bases: 6. CDR3 length equals 16 residues. In nucleotides, the CDR3 is TGTGCCAGCAGTTCCTCCGGGACAGGGGACTACAATGAGCAGTTCTTC. This gives the protein CASSSSGTGDYNEQFF.

This clonotype was observed at least ten times. The rearrangement joins TRBV2 to TRBJ2-7, with D possibly matching TRBD2 (6 bases). CDR1 SNHLY and CDR2 FYNNEI come from the germline V gene. The length of the CDR3 is 15 residues. V was pared by 6 bases and J by 4 bases, with 19 bases between. The CDR3 loop is CASRPRDFRWYEQYF. The CDR3 region has the DNA TGTGCCAGCAGACCCAGGGACTTCCGTTGGTACGAGCAGTACTTC.

With respect to this clonotype: One end of the junction fails to match germline, which may point to a read error. The V call is TRBV29-1, the J call TRBJ1-1; no clear D. The CDR3 is made up of 15 amino acids. The germline V gene encodes CDR1 SQVTM and CDR2 ANQGSEA. CDR3 sequence: CSVASGWGMNPEAFF. For the CDR3, the DNA is TGCAGCGTTGCATCCGGATGGGGAATGAACCCTGAAGCTTTCTTT. The full variable domain, rest sourced from reference TRBV29-1 and TRBJ1-1, is SAVISQKPSRDICQRGTSLTIQCQVDSQVTMMFWYRQQPGQSLTLIATANQGSEATYESGFVIDKFPISRPNLTFSTLTVSNMSPEDSSIYLCSVASGWGMNPEAFFGQGTRLTVV.

The chain combines TRBV6-2 or TRBV6-3 with TRBJ2-3; the D gene is possibly TRBD2 (6 bases). The germline V gene encodes CDR1 MNHEY and CDR2 SVGEGT. Trimming removed 5 bases at V and 6 bases at J, with 18 bases between. CDR3 length: 15 amino acids. CDR3 sequence reads: CASSVTSPGMDTQYF. Here the CDR3 DNA reads TGTGCCAGCAGTGTGACTAGTCCGGGGATGGATACGCAGTATTTT.

This clonotype occurred a few times. The chain couples TRBV20-1 to TRBJ1-6; weak D call: TRBD1 (5 bases). The CDR3 spans 15 residues. The V end was cut by 1 base, the J end by 9 bases, with 16 bases between. Germline V gives CDR1 DFQATT, CDR2 SNEGSKA (reference sequence). CDR3 nucleotides: TGCAGTGCTAGAGGCGAGGGGAATGTGGTTTCACCCCTCCACTTT. Amino acid sequence: CSARGEGNVVSPLHF.

The J gene is TRBJ2-7, the V gene TRBV30; no clear D gene. The CDR3 sequence is 13 residues long. Germline V gene data show CDR1 as GTSNPN and CDR2 as SVGIG (reference sequence). V lost 0 bases and J lost 0, with 6 bases in between. CDR3 residues: CAWSVDHSYEQYF. The CDR3 bases are TGTGCCTGGAGTGTAGACCACTCCTACGAGCAGTACTTC. The full variable domain, with the rest looked up from reference TRBV30 and TRBJ2-7, is SQTIHQWPATLVQPVGSPLSLECTVEGTSNPNLYWYRQAAGRGLQLLFYSVGIGQISSEVPQNLSASRPQDRQFILSSKKLLLSDSGFYLCAWSVDHSYEQYFGPGTRLTVT.

This clonotype was observed a few times. The CDR3 loop reads CSARDWGGGNYGYTF. In DNA form, the CDR3 reads TGCAGTGCTAGAGATTGGGGAGGGGGGAACTATGGCTACACCTTC. The chain couples TRBV20-1 to TRBJ1-2, with D perhaps matching TRBD1 (6 bases). The length of the CDR3 is 15 residues. V was trimmed by 0 bases and J by 2 bases, leaving 13 bases between them. Per the germline V gene, CDR1 is DFQATT and CDR2 is SNEGSKA (reference sequence).

The chain recombines TRBV9 with TRBJ2-1; 7 nucleotides match TRBD1. Looked up from germline, CDR1 is SGDLS and CDR2 is YYNGEE. V lost 7 bases, J lost 5 bases, and 9 bases stayed unmatched. The CDR3 length is 14 residues. The CDR3 region has the DNA TGTGCCAGCCCGTCCGACAGGGAAAACAATGAGCAGTTCTTC. This translates into CASPSDRENNEQFF.

The V and J genes are TRBV7-6 and TRBJ2-2; D might be TRBD2 (6 bases). The CDR3 length is 17 residues. In germline, CDR1 is SGHVS, CDR2 FNYEAQ. Trimming shortened V by 1 base and J by 1 base, and 13 bases separated the two germline ends. The CDR3 is CASSLVGGIRNTGELFF. The CDR3 region has the DNA TGTGCCAGCAGCTTAGTGGGCGGGATAAGGAACACCGGGGAGCTGTTTTTT.

J is TRBJ2-1 and V is TRBV27; TRBD2 matches at 11 bases. The V gene's germline CDR1 is MNHEY and CDR2 SMNVEV (reference sequence). This CDR3 contains 14 residues. Trimming cost V 6 bases and J 11 bases; bases outside gene matches: 9. CDR3 region: CASSPTSGGTKQFF. The CDR3 nucleotides read TGTGCCAGCAGCCCAACTAGCGGGGGCACCAAGCAGTTCTTC.

The J gene is TRBJ1-2, the V gene TRBV20-1; the match to TRBD1 covers 10 bases. Germline V CDR1 and CDR2: DFQATT, SNEGSKA (reference sequence). The V segment lost 5 bases and the J segment 4 bases; nucleotides outside the gene matches: 16. This CDR3 comprises 17 residues. The CDR3 protein is CSAGGRDRGFVSYGYTF. CDR3 in DNA: TGCAGTGCTGGCGGTAGGGACAGGGGTTTTGTCAGCTATGGCTACACCTTC.

This clonotype was counted a few times. The genes are TRBV20-1 and TRBJ2-3; 9 positions match TRBD2. V gave up 3 bases and J gave up 10 bases; unmatched junction bases: 8. The V gene's germline CDR1 is DFQATT and CDR2 SNEGSKA (reference sequence). The CDR3 contains 13 residues. CDR3 loop: CSASRPSGKAQYF. The CDR3 region has the DNA TGCAGTGCTAGCCGGCCTAGCGGGAAGGCGCAGTATTTT.

In its sample, this clonotype was seen a few times. This chain uses TRBV3-1 with TRBJ2-3, with D uncertain. This CDR3 is built from 13 residues. Trimming cost V 7 bases and J 3 bases, with 11 bases left between them. CDR1 is LGHDT and CDR2 is YNNKEL in the germline V gene (reference sequence). The CDR3 nucleotides read TGTGCCAGCACCCACCCGAAAACAGATACGCAGTATTTT. This translates into CASTHPKTDTQYF.

The chain combines TRBV7-2 with TRBJ2-5; maybe TRBD2 (6 bases). The J call may be mistaken, given a closer DNA end match to TRBJ2-4. Per the germline V gene, CDR1 is SGHTA and CDR2 is FQGNSA. CDR3 length equals 15 residues. CDR3 amino acids: CASREREVVGNIQYF. The DNA of the CDR3 is TGTGCCAGCCGAGAAAGGGAGGTTGTTGGGAACATTCAGTACTTC.

The genes are TRBV7-2 and TRBJ2-3, with TRBD2 identical over 8 bases. Germline CDR1 SGHTA, CDR2 FQGNSA. Trimming removed 5 bases from V and 1 base from J; junction bases left unmatched: 20. CDR3 length: 20 residues. CDR3 nucleotide sequence: TGTGCCAGCAGCCCGGGACTAGTAGGGATTTACTCCTCGGGCACAGATACGCAGTATTTT. Protein: CASSPGLVGIYSSGTDTQYF.

CDR3 region: CASSQDESRVVPNEQFF. The CDR3, as DNA: TGTGCCAGCAGCCAAGATGAGAGCAGGGTTGTTCCCAATGAGCAGTTCTTC. The genes are TRBV14 and TRBJ2-1; D possibly corresponds to TRBD1 (5 bases). V was trimmed by 0 bases and J by 6 bases, leaving 18 bases between them. The germline gives CDR1 SGHDN, CDR2 FVKESK. The CDR3 contains 17 residues. The full variable domain, its missing parts supplied by reference TRBV14 and TRBJ2-1, is EAGVTQFPSHSVIEKGQTVTLRCDPISGHDNLYWYRRVMGKEIKFLLHFVKESKQDESGMPNNRFLAERTGGTYSTLKVQPAELEDSGVYFCASSQDESRVVPNEQFFGPGTRLTVL.

A word on this clonotype: One end of the junction does not line up with germline, which may come from a read error. The chain carries TRBV7-2 and TRBJ1-4; D is unclear. Germline V gene data show CDR1 as SGHTA and CDR2 as FQGNSA. This CDR3 has 14 amino acids. CDR3 amino acids: CASNLFGDNEKLFF. CDR3 coding DNA: TGTGCCAGCAACTTATTTGGAGATAATGAAAAACTGTTTTTT.

This clonotype showed up just a few times. The chain links TRBV5-1 to TRBJ2-1; 8 positions agree with TRBD1. This CDR3 has 16 amino acids. Germline lookup yields CDR1 SGHRS and CDR2 YFSETQ. V trimming: 4 bases; J trimming: 0 bases; junction bases outside the gene matches: 6. Written as DNA, the CDR3 is TGCGCCAGCAGCACCGGAGACAGGGGCTCCTACAATGAGCAGTTCTTC. It encodes CASSTGDRGSYNEQFF. The full variable domain, with the rest looked up from reference TRBV5-1 and TRBJ2-1, is KAGVTQTPRYLIKTRGQQVTLSCSPISGHRSVSWYQQTPGQGLQFLFEYFSETQRNKGNFPGRFSGRQFSNSRSEMNVSTLELGDSALYLCASSTGDRGSYNEQFFGPGTRLTVL.

The CDR3 loop reads CASSLFRAGSGNTEAFF. In DNA, the CDR3 is TGTGCCAGCAGCTTATTCAGGGCTGGGAGCGGGAACACTGAAGCTTTCTTT. This rearrangement joins TRBV7-2 to TRBJ1-1, with D perhaps matching TRBD1 (5 bases). Trimming removed 2 bases at V and 1 base at J, with 17 bases between. Germline loops: CDR1 SGHTA, CDR2 FQGNSA. The CDR3 has 17 residues.

V gene TRBV6-1 combines with J gene TRBJ2-3, with TRBD2 matching 7 bases. The germline gives CDR1 MNHNS, CDR2 SASEGT. CDR3 size: 14 residues. V lost 4 bases, J lost 4 bases, and 5 bases stayed unmatched. The CDR3 loop reads CASSGGGSADTQYF. CDR3 bases: TGTGCCAGCAGTGGAGGCGGGAGTGCAGATACGCAGTATTTT.